The present T cell receptor (beta chain) was sequenced within a study of a mutant IDH1 vaccine in newly diagnosed glioma. For the study at large: Initiation of the vaccine course occurred 4-6 weeks after radiotherapy alone, or alongside temozolomide cycles. Whole-study findings and limits: Altogether, 93.3% of patients exhibited vaccine-induced immune responses.

V was shortened by 5 bases and J by 8 bases, with 15 bases between the two germline ends. Germline V CDR1 and CDR2: MNHNY, SVGAGI (reference sequence). The CDR3 has 13 amino acids. Time point given: week 5, during vaccination. All doses held 300 ug of mutant IDH1 20-mer peptide, with topical imiquimod. Points on this clone: Its matching antigen is unknown.

The table came from immunoSEQ multiplex PCR; TCRdb's copy has only in-frame clones and leaves some out. Among tens of thousands of clones listed, more than 85% were seen once. The sequence was collected from a woman in her 50s with glioma. V gene TRBV6-6 combines with J gene TRBJ1-2; possibly TRBD1 for D (5 bases). The sample here was PBMCs, taken from a glioma patient whose treatment included an IDH1 peptide vaccine. The CDR3 nucleotides are TGTGCCAGCAGTCCCTCGGGAGGGGAGGGCTACACCTTC. This sequence encodes CASSPSGGEGYTF.